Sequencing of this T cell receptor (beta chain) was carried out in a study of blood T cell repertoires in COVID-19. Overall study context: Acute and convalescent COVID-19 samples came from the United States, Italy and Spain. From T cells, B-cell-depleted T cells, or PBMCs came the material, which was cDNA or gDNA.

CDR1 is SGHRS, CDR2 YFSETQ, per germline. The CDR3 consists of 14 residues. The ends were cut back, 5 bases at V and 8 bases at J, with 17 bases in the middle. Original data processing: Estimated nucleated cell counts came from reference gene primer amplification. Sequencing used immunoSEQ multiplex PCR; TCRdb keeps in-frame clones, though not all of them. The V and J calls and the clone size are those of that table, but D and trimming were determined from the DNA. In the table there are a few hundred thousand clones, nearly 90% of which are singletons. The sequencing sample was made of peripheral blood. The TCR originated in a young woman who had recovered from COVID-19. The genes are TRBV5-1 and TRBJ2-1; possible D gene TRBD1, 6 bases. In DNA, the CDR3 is TGCGCCAGCAGTTCGCACCCACAGGGAGATGAGCAGTTCTTC. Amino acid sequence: CASSSHPQGDEQFF. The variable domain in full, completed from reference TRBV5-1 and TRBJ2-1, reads KAGVTQTPRYLIKTRGQQVTLSCSPISGHRSVSWYQQTPGQGLQFLFEYFSETQRNKGNFPGRFSGRQFSNSRSEMNVSTLELGDSALYLCASSSHPQGDEQFFGPGTRLTVL.